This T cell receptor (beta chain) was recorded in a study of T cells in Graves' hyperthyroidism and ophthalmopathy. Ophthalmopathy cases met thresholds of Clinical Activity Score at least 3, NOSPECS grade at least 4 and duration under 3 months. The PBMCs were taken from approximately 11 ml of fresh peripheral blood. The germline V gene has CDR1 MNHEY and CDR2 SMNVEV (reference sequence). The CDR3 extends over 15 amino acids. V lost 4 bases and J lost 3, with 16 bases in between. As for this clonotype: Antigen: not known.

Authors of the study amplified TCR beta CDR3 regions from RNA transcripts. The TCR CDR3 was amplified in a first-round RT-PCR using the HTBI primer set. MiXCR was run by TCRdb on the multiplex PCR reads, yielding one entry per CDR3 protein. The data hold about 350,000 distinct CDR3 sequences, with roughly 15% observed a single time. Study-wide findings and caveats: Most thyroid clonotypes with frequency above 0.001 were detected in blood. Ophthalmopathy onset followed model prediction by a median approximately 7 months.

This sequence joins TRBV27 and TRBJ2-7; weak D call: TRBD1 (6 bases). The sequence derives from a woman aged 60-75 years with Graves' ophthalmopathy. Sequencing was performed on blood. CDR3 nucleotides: TGTGCCAGCAGTTCGCCGGGACAAGGGTTCTACGAGCAGTACTTC. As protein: CASSSPGQGFYEQYF.